The T cell receptor (beta chain) described here comes from a study of blood T cell repertoires in COVID-19. The wider study: COVID-19 samples collected from the United States, Italy and Spain covered acute and convalescent phases. PBMCs, B-cell-depleted T cells, or T cells provided the cDNA or gDNA that made up the material.

Germline V CDR1 and CDR2: SGHAT, FQNNGV. Trimming stripped 6 bases from V and 3 bases from J, with 18 bases between. CDR3 length: 15 residues. Original processing notes: Estimates of nucleated cell counts were drawn from the amplification of reference gene primers. Sequenced by immunoSEQ multiplex PCR; TCRdb stores in-frame clones only, minus some. V and J calls and clone size are copied from that table; D and trimming were computed from the DNA. The sample has roughly 200,000 clones; around 86% are singletons. What was sequenced was peripheral blood. This sequence was found in a man in his 60s with acute or convalescent COVID-19. The chain links TRBV11-2 to TRBJ2-7; D is perhaps TRBD1 (6 bases). CDR3 coding DNA: TGTGCCAGCAGATCCAATCGGGACACCAGCTACGAGCAGTACTTC. Translated: CASRSNRDTSYEQYF.